The clone carrying this T cell receptor beta chain was observed a handful of times. Its antigen is not known. The entry originates in a study of T cells in Graves' hyperthyroidism and ophthalmopathy. Broader study findings: A model of 13 V-J features distinguished ophthalmopathy from stable hyperthyroidism.

Amplification targeted TCR beta CDR3 regions from RNA transcripts. Carried out on the TCR CDR3, a first-round RT-PCR used the HTBI primer set. Each CDR3 protein is one row after TCRdb ran MiXCR on the multiplex PCR reads. In the table there are about 210,000 distinct CDR3 sequences, over 15% of which are singletons. Clinicians diagnosed patients from clinical symptoms, serum thyroxine and TRAb, thyroid ultrasound and orbital computed tomography. V trimming: 11 bases; J trimming: 1 base; junction bases outside the gene matches: 6. The germline V gene encodes CDR1 KGHDR and CDR2 SFDVKD. There are 13 residues in the CDR3.

This clonotype was obtained from a man in his fifties with Graves' hyperthyroidism. Source material: blood. The rearrangement joins TRBV24-1 to TRBJ2-5; 7 nucleotides align to TRBD1. CDR3 bases: TGTGCCATATCCAGGGGGTCCCAAGAGACCCAGTACTTC. Translating it yields CAISRGSQETQYF.